The clone carrying this T cell receptor (beta chain) was counted between two and nine times. Its specificity is unknown. TCRdb itself ran the 5' RACE reads through MiXCR, one entry per CDR3 protein. The table records hundreds of thousands of distinct CDR3 sequences, 18% of them present only once. The data belong to a study of T-cell memory formation after mild COVID-19. Notes on the study in general: Clones that contracted clustered mainly in CM and EM if CD4+ and in EMRA if CD8+.

Germline V gene sequence: CDR1 DFQATT, CDR2 SNEGSKA (reference sequence). Trimming removed 4 bases at V and 3 bases at J, with 12 bases between. CDR3 length: 13 residues. V and J are TRBV20-1 and TRBJ2-5; D perhaps matches TRBD2 (5 bases). The TCR originated in an adult woman who had mild COVID-19 (a few samples of this study predate the infection). Cell type and time point are not known. The material sequenced was PBMCs or a T cell subset sorted from them (not recorded which). CDR3 sequence: CSAIFPGKETQYF. The DNA for the CDR3 is TGCAGTGCTATCTTCCCGGGAAAAGAGACCCAGTACTTC.